The text below deals with one T cell receptor (beta chain). Germline V CDR1 and CDR2: SGDLS, YYNGEE. The CDR3 spans 15 residues. Trimming removed 0 bases at V and 6 bases at J, with 14 bases between. This specimen belongs to a study of multiple sclerosis patients with progressive multifocal leukoencephalopathy. The sample's time point: 12 to 13 months of natalizumab therapy. TCRdb's table, derived via immunoSEQ multiplex PCR, lists solely in-frame clones and lacks some. Seen here are around 30,000 clones, 90% observed once, and the top ten hold roughly 1.3%. This chain uses TRBV9 with TRBJ2-3; weak D call: TRBD2 (7 bases). This clonotype originated in a human donor with multiple sclerosis. The sample was PBMCs, taken from a patient treated with natalizumab. CDR3 sequence: CASSVGGGPLDTQYF. CDR3 nucleotides: TGTGCCAGCAGCGTAGGCGGGGGCCCCCTTGATACGCAGTATTTT.